Shown below are 21 T cell receptor beta chains from a single sample sequenced in a study of OX40 agonist ivuxolimab in advanced cancers. Clones were sequenced by immunoSEQ multiplex PCR, and TCRdb holds only the in-frame ones, with some missing. The sample lists about 70,000 clones, approximately 89% occurring once. This specimen was CD4+ or CD8+ T cells sorted from blood, taken in a trial of the OX40 agonist ivuxolimab. The receptors were sampled from an adult with an advanced solid tumor such as melanoma, head and neck, liver or kidney cancer.

The chain is built from TRBV12-5 and TRBJ1-2; TRBD1 agrees at 12 bases. Germline-derived CDR1 and CDR2 are LGHNT and FRNRAP. The CDR3 runs to 16 residues. J lost 7 bases, V lost 1 base, and 7 bases had no gene match. CDR3 in DNA: TGTGCTAGTGGTTTGGGGGCGGGACAGGGGGCGCTTGGCTACACCTTC. It is translated as CASGLGAGQGALGYTF. Full variable domain (remainder filled in from reference TRBV12-5 and TRBJ1-2): DARVTQTPRHKVTEMGQEVTMRCQPILGHNTVFWYRQTMMQGLELLAYFRNRAPLDDSGMPKDRFSAEMPDATLATLKIQPSEPRDSAVYFCASGLGAGQGALGYTFGSGTRLTVV.

This chain uses TRBV5-1 with TRBJ2-5; 11 nucleotides match TRBD2. The CDR3 extends over 17 amino acids. After removal of 0 bases from V and 5 bases from J, the junction contained 9 bases not matched to a gene. Germline V gives CDR1 SGHRS, CDR2 YFSETQ. CDR3 nucleotide sequence: TGCGCCAGCAGCTTGGGTGTTAGCGGGGGGGCCGGTGAGACCCAGTACTTC. Translation: CASSLGVSGGAGETQYF.

V is TRBV11-2 and J is TRBJ1-3; unclear D gene. Trimming shortened V by 0 bases and J by 13 bases, and 16 bases separated the two germline ends. Per the germline V gene, CDR1 is SGHAT and CDR2 is FQNNGV. The CDR3 runs 14 residues. The CDR3 DNA reads TGTGCCAGCAGCTTAGAGGCCGGTATTGGGTCGATATATTTT. Residues: CASSLEAGIGSIYF.

The chain combines TRBV28 with TRBJ1-5; no clear D gene. CDR3 length: 15 amino acids. Germline V gene data show CDR1 as MDHEN and CDR2 as SYDVKM. Deletions cut 8 bases from V and 6 bases from J, with 20 bases between. The CDR3 spells CASSLQLGFGQPQHF. CDR3 nucleotide sequence: TGTGCCAGCTCCCTTCAACTGGGCTTCGGTCAGCCCCAGCATTTT.

The J gene is TRBJ1-1, the V gene TRBV4-2, with D possibly matching TRBD1 (6 bases). This CDR3 spans 15 amino acids. Germline V gives CDR1 LGHNA, CDR2 YNFKEQ. V lost 0 bases, J lost 0 bases, and 8 bases lay in between. CDR3 sequence: CASSQDGTLNTEAFF. The DNA for the CDR3 is TGTGCCAGCAGCCAAGACGGGACACTGAACACTGAAGCTTTCTTT.

This clone was counted between two and nine times. The V call is TRBV5-1, the J call TRBJ1-1, with D unresolved. CDR3 size: 13 residues. Trimming removed 4 bases at V and 0 bases at J, with 7 bases between. Germline V gives CDR1 SGHRS, CDR2 YFSETQ. CDR3 protein: CASSAVLNTEAFF. DNA of the CDR3: TGCGCCAGCAGCGCAGTGTTGAACACTGAAGCTTTCTTT.

V gene TRBV6-6 combines with J gene TRBJ1-2; D not certain. The CDR3 contains 12 residues. The germline V gene encodes CDR1 MNHNY and CDR2 SVGAGI (reference sequence). Trimming shortened V by 6 bases and J by 4 bases, and 9 bases separated the two germline ends. CDR3: CASSAGSYGYTF. CDR3 coding DNA: TGTGCCAGCAGCGCGGGTTCCTATGGCTACACCTTC.

Note on this clone: Other DNA sequences in the sample encode the same CDR3. V gene TRBV5-1 combines with J gene TRBJ2-7, with 8 bases fitting TRBD1. Germline V gene data show CDR1 as SGHRS and CDR2 as YFSETQ. V gave up 2 bases and J gave up 3 bases; unmatched junction bases: 10. This CDR3 is built from 16 residues. CDR3 coding DNA: TGCGCCAGCAGCTTTCCACCGGGACAGGTAAACTACGAGCAGTACTTC. Encoded protein: CASSFPPGQVNYEQYF.

The rearrangement links TRBV15 to TRBJ2-7; the D is unclear. V was shortened by 0 bases and J by 7 bases, with 7 bases between the two germline ends. The germline V gene has CDR1 LNHNV and CDR2 YYDKDF (reference sequence). The CDR3 is 12 residues long. The CDR3, as DNA: TGTGCCACCAGCAGAGATCGGTGGGAGCAGTACTTC. It codes for CATSRDRWEQYF.

The chain combines TRBV6-5 with TRBJ1-2, with a tentative D call TRBD1 (5 bases). This CDR3 has 14 amino acids. Germline-derived CDR1 and CDR2 are MNHEY and SVGAGI. Trimming pared 6 bases from V and 7 bases from J, leaving 18 bases between. For the CDR3, the DNA is TGTGCCAGCAGCTTCCGAGGGGTTGGTGTTGGCTACACCTTC. Translating it yields CASSFRGVGVGYTF.

The V and J genes are TRBV6-5 and TRBJ1-2; 9 nucleotides line up with TRBD1. J lost 4 bases, V lost 0 bases, and 3 bases had no gene match. There are 15 residues in the CDR3. Germline CDR1 and CDR2: MNHEY and SVGAGI. The CDR3 sequence is CASSYSGTGSYGYTF. The DNA for the CDR3 is TGTGCCAGCAGTTACTCTGGGACAGGGAGCTATGGCTACACCTTC.

V gene TRBV11-3 combines with J gene TRBJ2-3, with D uncertain. Germline values: CDR1 SGHNT, CDR2 YENEEA. V was cut by 0 bases and J by 3 bases, with 4 bases left in between. The CDR3 totals 13 residues. The CDR3 DNA is TGTGCCAGCAGCTTAGATAGAACAGATACGCAGTATTTT. Amino acid sequence: CASSLDRTDTQYF.

The rearrangement links TRBV6-6 to TRBJ1-5; D not certain. The CDR3 is 15 amino acids. V was shortened by 6 bases and J by 2 bases, with 14 bases between the two germline ends. The germline gives CDR1 MNHNY, CDR2 SVGAGI (reference sequence). The CDR3 DNA reads as TGTGCCAGCAGCACGCCAGGAGCCGGCAATCAGCCCCAGCATTTT. Its protein product is CASSTPGAGNQPQHF.

The chain is built from TRBV6-5 and TRBJ1-6; no definite D call. The V gene lost 0 bases and the J gene lost 14 bases, with 14 bases spanning the gap. The CDR3 totals 14 residues. In germline, CDR1 is MNHEY, CDR2 SVGAGI. CDR3 sequence (DNA): TGTGCCAGCAGTTACTCGACCGGGTCCTATTCCCTCCACTTT. This translates into CASSYSTGSYSLHF.

The V gene is TRBV6-1, the J gene TRBJ2-7, with D unclear. V was trimmed by 6 bases and J by 4 bases, leaving 10 bases between them. Germline lookup yields CDR1 MNHNS and CDR2 SASEGT. The CDR3 is 12 amino acids. The CDR3 protein is CASRADGYEQYF. The DNA for the CDR3 is TGTGCCAGCAGGGCCGACGGATACGAGCAGTACTTC.

The rearrangement links TRBV5-1 to TRBJ2-5; D is possibly TRBD1 (7 bases). The CDR3 has 13 amino acids. Trimming stripped 4 bases from V and 2 bases from J, with 9 bases between. Germline CDR1 reads SGHRS; CDR2 reads YFSETQ. CDR3 residues: CASSAGQQETQYF. The CDR3 DNA reads as TGCGCCAGCAGCGCGGGACAGCAAGAGACCCAGTACTTC.

The rearrangement uses TRBV19 and TRBJ2-6, with a weak D call TRBD2 (7 bases). The CDR3 length is 18 residues. The V and J ends lost 6 bases and 2 bases respectively, with 20 bases between them. From germline, CDR1 is LNHDA and CDR2 SQIVND (reference sequence). The DNA of the CDR3 is TGTGCCAGTAGCCCTCGGGCGGGGGCCCGTCCTGGGGCCAACGTCCTGACTTTC. Translation gives CASSPRAGARPGANVLTF.

This chain connects TRBV6-1 to TRBJ2-2, with D perhaps TRBD1 (5 bases). The CDR3 consists of 13 residues. V lost 7 bases and J lost 1, with 7 bases in between. CDR1 MNHNS and CDR2 SASEGT come from the germline V gene. The CDR3 sequence: CASNDRNTGELFF. The DNA of the CDR3 is TGTGCCAGCAATGACAGGAACACCGGGGAGCTGTTTTTT.

The chain employs TRBV19 and TRBJ2-3; D gene ambiguous. V was clipped by 6 bases and J by 0 bases, with 16 bases between them. In germline, CDR1 is LNHDA, CDR2 SQIVND (reference sequence). The CDR3 spans 16 residues. The CDR3 spells CASSGSVRVSTDTQYF. The CDR3 DNA is TGTGCCAGTAGCGGCTCCGTACGGGTTAGCACAGATACGCAGTATTTT.

The chain joins TRBV6-1 to TRBJ2-7; 7 positions agree with TRBD2. J gave up 0 bases and V 7 bases, and 6 bases lay outside the gene matches. The V gene's germline CDR1 is MNHNS and CDR2 SASEGT. The CDR3 runs 14 residues. CDR3 sequence (DNA): TGTGCCAGCAACCCTAGCGGTCTCTCCTACGAGCAGTACTTC. This translates into CASNPSGLSYEQYF.

This rearrangement joins TRBV5-5 to TRBJ1-5; TRBD1 agrees at 8 bases. Per the germline V gene, CDR1 is SGHKS and CDR2 is YYEKEE (reference sequence). The ends lost 3 bases at V and 4 bases at J; junction bases unmatched: 3. The length of the CDR3 is 14 residues. CDR3 amino acids: CASSSGGGNQPQHF. For the CDR3, the DNA is TGTGCCAGCAGCTCAGGGGGCGGAAATCAGCCCCAGCATTTT.